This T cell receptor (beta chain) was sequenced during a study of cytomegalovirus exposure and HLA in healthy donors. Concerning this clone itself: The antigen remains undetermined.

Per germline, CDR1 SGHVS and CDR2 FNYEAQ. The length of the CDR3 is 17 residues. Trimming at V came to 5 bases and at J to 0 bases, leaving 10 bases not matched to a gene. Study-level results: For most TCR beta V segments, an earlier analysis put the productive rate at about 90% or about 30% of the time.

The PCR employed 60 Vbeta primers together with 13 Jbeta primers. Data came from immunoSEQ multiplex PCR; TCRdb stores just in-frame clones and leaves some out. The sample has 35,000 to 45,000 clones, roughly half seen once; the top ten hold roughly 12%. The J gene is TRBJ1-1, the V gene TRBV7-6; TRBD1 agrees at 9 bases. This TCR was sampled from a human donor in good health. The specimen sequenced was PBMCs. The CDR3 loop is CASSPGQGEGMNTEAFF. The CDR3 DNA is TGTGCCAGCAGCCCGGGACAGGGCGAGGGTATGAACACTGAAGCTTTCTTT.